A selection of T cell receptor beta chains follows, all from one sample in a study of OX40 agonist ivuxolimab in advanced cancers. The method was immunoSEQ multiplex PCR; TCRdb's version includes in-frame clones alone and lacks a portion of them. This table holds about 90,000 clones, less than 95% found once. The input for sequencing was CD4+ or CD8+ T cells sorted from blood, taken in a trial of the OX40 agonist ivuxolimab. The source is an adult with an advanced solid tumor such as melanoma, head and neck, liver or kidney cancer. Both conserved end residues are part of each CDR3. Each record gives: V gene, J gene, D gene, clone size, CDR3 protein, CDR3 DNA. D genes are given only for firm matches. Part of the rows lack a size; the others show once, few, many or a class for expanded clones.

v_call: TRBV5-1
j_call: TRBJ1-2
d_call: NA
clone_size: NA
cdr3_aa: CASSLNRAGYTF
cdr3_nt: TGCGCCAGCAGCTTGAACAGGGCAGGCTACACCTTC

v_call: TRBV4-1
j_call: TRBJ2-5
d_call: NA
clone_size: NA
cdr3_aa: CASSHLQGGGETQYF
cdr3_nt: TGCGCCAGCAGCCATTTACAGGGTGGCGGAGAGACCCAGTACTTC

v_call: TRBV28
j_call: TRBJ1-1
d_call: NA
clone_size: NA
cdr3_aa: CASRKTGNTEAFF
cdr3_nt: TGTGCCAGCAGAAAAACAGGGAACACTGAAGCTTTCTTT

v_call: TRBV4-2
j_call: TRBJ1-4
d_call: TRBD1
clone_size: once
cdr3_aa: CASSSSGTVNEKLFF
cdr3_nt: TGTGCCAGCAGCAGTTCCGGGACAGTTAATGAAAAACTGTTTTTT

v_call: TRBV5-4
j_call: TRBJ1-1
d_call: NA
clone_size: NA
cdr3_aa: CASSLRDANTEAFF
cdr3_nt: TGTGCCAGCAGCTTGAGGGATGCGAACACTGAAGCTTTCTTT

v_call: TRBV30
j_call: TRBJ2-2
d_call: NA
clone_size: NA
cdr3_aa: CAWSDQGPGELFF
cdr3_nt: TGTGCCTGGAGTGACCAAGGGCCCGGGGAGCTGTTTTTT

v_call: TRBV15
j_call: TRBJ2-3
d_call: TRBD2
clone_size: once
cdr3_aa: CATSRDRTSSTDTQYF
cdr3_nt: TGTGCCACCAGCAGAGATAGGACTAGCAGCACAGATACGCAGTATTTT

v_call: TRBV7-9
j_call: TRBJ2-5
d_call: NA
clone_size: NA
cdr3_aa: CASSFRSARAKYF
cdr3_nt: TGTGCCAGCAGCTTTAGGAGTGCAAGAGCCAAGTACTTC

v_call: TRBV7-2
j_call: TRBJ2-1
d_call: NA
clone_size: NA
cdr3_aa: CASSSTSIQLNEQFF
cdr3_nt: TGTGCCAGCAGTTCTACTAGTATTCAGTTGAATGAGCAGTTCTTC

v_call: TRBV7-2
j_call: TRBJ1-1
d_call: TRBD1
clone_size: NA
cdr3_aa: CASSLGQGMTEAFF
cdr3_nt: TGTGCCAGCAGCCTGGGACAGGGGATGACTGAAGCTTTCTTT

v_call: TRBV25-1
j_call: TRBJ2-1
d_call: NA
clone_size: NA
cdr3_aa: CASRQGGSSYNEQFF
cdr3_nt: TGTGCCAGCAGACAAGGGGGATCGTCCTACAATGAGCAGTTCTTC

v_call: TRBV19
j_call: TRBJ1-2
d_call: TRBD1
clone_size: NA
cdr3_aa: CASSFSNRGSGYTF
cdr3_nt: TGTGCCAGTAGTTTCAGTAACAGGGGCTCTGGCTACACCTTC

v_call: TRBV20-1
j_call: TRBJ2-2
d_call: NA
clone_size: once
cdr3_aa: CSAKDSPKLFF
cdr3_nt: TGCAGTGCTAAGGACAGTCCAAAGCTGTTTTTT

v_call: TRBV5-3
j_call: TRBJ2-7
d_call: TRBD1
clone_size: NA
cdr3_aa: CASLGYRGYEQYF
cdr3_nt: TGTGCCAGCTTGGGCTACAGGGGCTACGAGCAGTACTTC

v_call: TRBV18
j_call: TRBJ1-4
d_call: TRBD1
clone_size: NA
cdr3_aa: CASSPRTGEKLFF
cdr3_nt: TGTGCCAGCTCACCTAGGACAGGGGAGAAACTGTTTTTT

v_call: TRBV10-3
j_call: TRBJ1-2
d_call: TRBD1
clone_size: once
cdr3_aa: CAISANFLTGAYGYTF
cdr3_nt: TGTGCCATCAGTGCCAACTTTCTGACAGGGGCCTATGGCTACACCTTC

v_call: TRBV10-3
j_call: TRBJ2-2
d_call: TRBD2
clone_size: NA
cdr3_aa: CAIRGGAGDANTGELFF
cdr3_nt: TGTGCCATAAGGGGGGGAGCGGGAGATGCGAACACCGGGGAGCTGTTTTTT

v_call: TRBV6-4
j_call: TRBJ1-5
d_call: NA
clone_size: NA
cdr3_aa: CASKRASGPRDQPQHF
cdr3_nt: TGTGCTAGCAAGAGAGCCTCTGGTCCACGGGATCAGCCCCAGCATTTT

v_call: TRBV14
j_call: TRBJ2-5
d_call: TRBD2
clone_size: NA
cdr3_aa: CASSLRLAGGGETQYF
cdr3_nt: TGTGCCAGCAGCCTTCGACTAGCGGGAGGGGGAGAGACCCAGTACTTC

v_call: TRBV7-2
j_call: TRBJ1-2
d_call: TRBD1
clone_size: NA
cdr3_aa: CASKDRDIYGYTF
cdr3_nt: TGTGCCAGCAAGGACAGGGATATCTATGGCTACACCTTC

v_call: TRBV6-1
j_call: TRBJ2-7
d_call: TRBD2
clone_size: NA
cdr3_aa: CASSEQSGRTYEQYF
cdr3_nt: TGTGCCAGCAGTGAACAGAGCGGGAGAACTTACGAGCAGTACTTC

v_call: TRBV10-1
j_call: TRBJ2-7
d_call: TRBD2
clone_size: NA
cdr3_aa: CASSESRASGKGYEQYF
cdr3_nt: TGCGCCAGCAGTGAGTCGAGGGCTAGCGGGAAGGGTTACGAGCAGTACTTC

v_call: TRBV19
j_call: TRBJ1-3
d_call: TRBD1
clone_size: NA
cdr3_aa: CASSSLGTASGNTIYF
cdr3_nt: TGTGCCAGTAGCAGCCTGGGGACAGCCTCTGGAAACACCATATATTTT

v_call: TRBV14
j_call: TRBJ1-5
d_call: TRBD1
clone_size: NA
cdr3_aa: CASSQRQGEEGCQPQHF
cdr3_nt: TGTGCCAGCAGCCAACGACAGGGGGAAGAAGGCTGTCAGCCCCAGCATTTT

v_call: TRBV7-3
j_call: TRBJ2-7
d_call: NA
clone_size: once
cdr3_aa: CASSLEGLGEQYF
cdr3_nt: TGTGCCAGCAGCTTAGAGGGGTTGGGCGAGCAGTACTTC

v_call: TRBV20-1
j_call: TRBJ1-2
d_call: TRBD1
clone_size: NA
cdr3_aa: CSADRVYGYTF
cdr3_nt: TGCAGTGCTGACAGGGTATATGGCTACACCTTC

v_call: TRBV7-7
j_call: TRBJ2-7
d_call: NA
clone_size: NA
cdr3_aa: CASSLDRGGPYEQYF
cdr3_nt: TGTGCTAGCAGCTTAGACCGGGGAGGCCCCTACGAGCAGTACTTC

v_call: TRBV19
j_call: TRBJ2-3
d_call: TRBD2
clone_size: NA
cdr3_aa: CASSPLGSGRADTQYF
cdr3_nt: TGTGCCAGTAGTCCCCTGGGTAGCGGGAGGGCAGATACGCAGTATTTT

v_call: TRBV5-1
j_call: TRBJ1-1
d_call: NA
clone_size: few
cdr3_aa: CASSLEGQAGNTEAFF
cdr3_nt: TGCGCCAGCAGCTTGGAAGGGCAGGCGGGGAACACTGAAGCTTTCTTT

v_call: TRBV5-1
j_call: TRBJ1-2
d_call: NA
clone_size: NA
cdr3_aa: CASSLDFLGYTF
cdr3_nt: TGCGCCAGCAGCTTGGATTTTTTGGGCTACACCTTC

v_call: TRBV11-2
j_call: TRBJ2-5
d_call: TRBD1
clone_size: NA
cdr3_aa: CASSFGTGTIQETQYF
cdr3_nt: TGTGCCAGCAGCTTCGGGACAGGGACGATTCAAGAGACCCAGTACTTC

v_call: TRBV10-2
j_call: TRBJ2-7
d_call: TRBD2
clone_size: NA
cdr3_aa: CASSESGGAGVYEQYF
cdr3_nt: TGCGCCAGCAGTGAATCGGGGGGAGCGGGAGTCTACGAGCAGTACTTC

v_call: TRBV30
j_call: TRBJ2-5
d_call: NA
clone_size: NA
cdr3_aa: CAWSDLRGTSAPRYF
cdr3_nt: TGTGCCTGGAGCGACCTACGCGGGACATCAGCCCCTCGGTACTTC

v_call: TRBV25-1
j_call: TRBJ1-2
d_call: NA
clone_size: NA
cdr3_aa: CASSSAAGGYTF
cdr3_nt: TGTGCCAGCAGTAGCGCAGCTGGTGGCTACACCTTC

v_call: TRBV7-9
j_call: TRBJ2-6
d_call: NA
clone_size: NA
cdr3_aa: CASRTEVGANVLTF
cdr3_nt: TGTGCCAGCAGAACAGAGGTTGGGGCCAACGTCCTGACTTTC

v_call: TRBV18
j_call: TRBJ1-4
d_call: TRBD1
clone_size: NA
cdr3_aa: CASSPSGGATAEKLFF
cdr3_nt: TGTGCCAGCTCACCTTCAGGGGGCGCTACGGCTGAAAAACTGTTTTTT

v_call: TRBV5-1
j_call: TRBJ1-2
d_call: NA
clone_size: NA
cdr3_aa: CASSLGPPGGGYGYTF
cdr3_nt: TGCGCCAGCAGCCTGGGCCCTCCCGGAGGGGGGTACGGCTACACCTTC

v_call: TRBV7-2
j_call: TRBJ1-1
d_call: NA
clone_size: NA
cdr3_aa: CASSLGANQRAFF
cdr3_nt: TGTGCCAGCAGCTTGGGGGCCAACCAGCGAGCTTTCTTT

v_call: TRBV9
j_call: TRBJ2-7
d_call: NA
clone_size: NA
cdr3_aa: CASSLEAGNLEQYF
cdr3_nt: TGTGCCAGCAGCCTTGAAGCCGGGAATCTCGAGCAGTACTTC

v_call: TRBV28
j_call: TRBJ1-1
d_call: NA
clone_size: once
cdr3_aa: CASSVTTVSTEAFF
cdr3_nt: TGTGCCAGCAGTGTCACGACAGTTAGTACTGAAGCTTTCTTT

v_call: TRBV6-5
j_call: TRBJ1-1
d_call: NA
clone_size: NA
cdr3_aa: CASNFRMNTEAFF
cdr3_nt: TGTGCCAGCAATTTTAGGATGAACACTGAAGCTTTCTTT

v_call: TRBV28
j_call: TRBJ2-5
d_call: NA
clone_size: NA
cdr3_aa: CASSFGRGETQYF
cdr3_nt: TGTGCCAGCAGTTTTGGGAGAGGGGAGACCCAGTACTTC

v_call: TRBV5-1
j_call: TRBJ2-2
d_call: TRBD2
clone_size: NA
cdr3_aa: CASSYLSGRYTGELFF
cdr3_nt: TGCGCCAGCAGCTATCTGAGCGGGAGGTACACCGGGGAGCTGTTTTTT

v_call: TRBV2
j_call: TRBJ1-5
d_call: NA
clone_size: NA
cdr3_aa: CASSEAGFNQPQHF
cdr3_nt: TGTGCCAGCAGTGAAGCGGGCTTTAATCAGCCCCAGCATTTT

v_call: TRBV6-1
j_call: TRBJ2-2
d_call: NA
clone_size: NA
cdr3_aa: CASSATVGELFF
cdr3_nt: TGTGCCAGCAGTGCTACGGTGGGGGAGCTGTTTTTT

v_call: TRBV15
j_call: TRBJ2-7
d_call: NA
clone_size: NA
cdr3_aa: CATSRATKYEQYF
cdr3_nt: TGTGCCACCAGCAGAGCTACAAAATACGAGCAGTACTTC

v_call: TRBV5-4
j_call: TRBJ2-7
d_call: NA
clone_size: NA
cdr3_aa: CASSPSQGALSSYEQYF
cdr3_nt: TGTGCCAGCAGCCCCAGTCAGGGCGCCTTAAGCTCCTACGAGCAGTACTTC

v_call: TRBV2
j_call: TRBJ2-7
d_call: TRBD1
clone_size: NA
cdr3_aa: CASSGLGQGASEQYF
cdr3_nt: TGTGCCAGCAGTGGGCTGGGACAGGGGGCGAGCGAGCAGTACTTC

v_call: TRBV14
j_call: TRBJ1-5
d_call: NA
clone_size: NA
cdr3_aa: CASSPSRDQPQHF
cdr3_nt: TGTGCCAGCAGCCCCTCGAGGGATCAGCCCCAGCATTTT